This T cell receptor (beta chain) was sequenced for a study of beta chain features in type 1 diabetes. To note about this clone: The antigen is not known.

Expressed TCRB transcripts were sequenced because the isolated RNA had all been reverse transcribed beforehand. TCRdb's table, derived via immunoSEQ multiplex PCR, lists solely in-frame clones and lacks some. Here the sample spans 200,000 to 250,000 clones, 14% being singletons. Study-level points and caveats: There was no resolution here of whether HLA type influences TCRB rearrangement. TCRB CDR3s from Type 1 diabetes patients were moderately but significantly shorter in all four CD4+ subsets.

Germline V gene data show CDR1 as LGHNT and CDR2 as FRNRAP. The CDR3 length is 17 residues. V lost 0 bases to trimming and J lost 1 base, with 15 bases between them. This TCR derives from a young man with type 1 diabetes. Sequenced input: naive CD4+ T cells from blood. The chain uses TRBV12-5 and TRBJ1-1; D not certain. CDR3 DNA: TGTGCTAGTGGTTTGGTACTGAGTCAACGGGAGAACACTGAAGCTTTCTTT. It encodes CASGLVLSQRENTEAFF.